Listed here are 10 T cell receptor beta chains from one sample, sequenced in a study of T cells in Graves' hyperthyroidism and ophthalmopathy. RNA transcripts provided the source from which TCR beta CDR3 regions were amplified. The TCR CDR3 was amplified in a first-round RT-PCR using the HTBI primer set. TCRdb independently ran MiXCR on the multiplex PCR reads; one entry per CDR3 protein. The sample shows 660,000 or so distinct CDR3 sequences, over 40% of them seen only once. Sequenced sample: peripheral blood or thyroid tissue (not recorded which). The receptors come from an adult man with Graves' disease, either hyperthyroidism or ophthalmopathy (not recorded which).

This clonotype was observed a handful of times. The chain joins TRBV12-3 or TRBV12-4 to TRBJ1-3; TRBD1 might be the D (5 bases). V lost 0 bases to trimming and J lost 5 bases, with 14 bases between them. CDR3 length: 16 amino acids. DNA of the CDR3: TGTGCCAGCAGTTTAGCGGGGCTACTACGCCGAAACACCATATATTTT. Protein sequence: CASSLAGLLRRNTIYF.

The chain carries TRBV19 and TRBJ1-1; 10 bases align to TRBD1. The CDR3 is made up of 15 amino acids. With V trimmed by 6 bases and J by 0 bases, 4 bases remained unmatched. The V gene's germline CDR1 is LNHDA and CDR2 SQIVND (reference sequence). In DNA, the CDR3 is TGTGCCAGTAGCTGGGACAGGGGTTTGAACACTGAAGCTTTCTTT. Amino acids: CASSWDRGLNTEAFF.

The rearrangement links TRBV6-6 to TRBJ1-5; 8 bases agree with TRBD1. This CDR3 spans 13 amino acids. V shed 6 bases, J shed 7 bases, and the junction held 5 bases outside the gene matches. CDR1 and CDR2 from the germline V gene are MNHNY and SVGAGI (reference sequence). CDR3 sequence reads: CASSRQGQQPQHF. The CDR3 nucleotides are TGTGCCAGCAGCCGACAGGGGCAGCAGCCCCAGCATTTT.

The chain couples TRBV29-1 to TRBJ1-1; D unresolved. CDR1 SQVTM and CDR2 ANQGSEA come from the germline V gene. The CDR3 is made up of 11 amino acids. V shed 7 bases and J shed 1 base, with 7 bases lying between them. CDR3: CSAQENTEAFF. DNA of the CDR3: TGCAGCGCCCAGGAGAACACTGAAGCTTTCTTT.

The table lists this clonotype with a count of one. The rearrangement uses TRBV7-9 and TRBJ1-3; D is possibly TRBD1 (5 bases). The germline gives CDR1 SEHNR, CDR2 FQNEAQ (reference sequence). CDR3 length: 15 residues. V was cut by 7 bases and J by 1 base, with 14 bases left in between. The CDR3 reads CASTSAGTSGNTIYF. The CDR3 nucleotides are TGTGCCAGCACCTCGGCCGGGACTTCTGGAAACACCATATATTTT.

In this sample, this clonotype turned up a few times. This chain joins TRBV5-6 and TRBJ1-2, with TRBD1 matching over 8 bases. This CDR3 region has 13 residues. J was trimmed by 7 bases and V by 3 bases; bases with no gene match: 5. Germline V gives CDR1 SGHDT, CDR2 YYEEEE. CDR3 amino acids: CASSYDRGLGYTF. CDR3 coding DNA: TGTGCCAGCAGCTATGACAGGGGCCTTGGCTACACCTTC.

This chain joins TRBV2 and TRBJ1-5; tentative D call: TRBD1 (6 bases). The CDR3 runs 15 residues. The V end was cut by 6 bases, the J end by 0 bases, with 12 bases between. The germline V gene encodes CDR1 SNHLY and CDR2 FYNNEI. The CDR3 sequence: CASRKGGFSNQPQHF. The CDR3 bases are TGTGCCAGCAGGAAGGGGGGATTTAGCAATCAGCCCCAGCATTTT. The whole variable domain, remainder taken from reference TRBV2 and TRBJ1-5, is EPEVTQTPSHQVTQMGQEVILRCVPISNHLYFYWYRQILGQKVEFLVSFYNNEISEKSEIFDDQFSVERPDGSNFTLKIRSTKLEDSAMYFCASRKGGFSNQPQHFGDGTRLSIL.

This clonotype turned up a few times. J is TRBJ1-2 and V is TRBV2, with TRBD1 matching 7 bases. V dropped 5 bases and J dropped 0; count of bases not matched to a gene: 3. The CDR3 sequence is 14 residues long. Germline V lookup: CDR1 SNHLY, CDR2 FYNNEI. CDR3 loop: CASSQQGSNYGYTF. CDR3 sequence (DNA): TGTGCCAGCAGTCAACAGGGGTCTAACTATGGCTACACCTTC.

The chain has TRBV2 and TRBJ1-6; unclear D gene. V was cut by 6 bases and J by 0 bases, with 12 bases left in between. Germline V gene lookup returns CDR1 SNHLY and CDR2 FYNNEI. CDR3 length: 16 amino acids. For the CDR3, the DNA is TGTGCCAGCAGCGGCAGATACAGCTCCTATAATTCACCCCTCCACTTT. Its protein is CASSGRYSSYNSPLHF.

This clonotype was recorded many times. The rearrangement joins TRBV10-3 to TRBJ2-7; D ambiguous. V was cut by 5 bases and J by 0 bases, with 5 bases left in between. CDR3 length equals 12 residues. The V gene's germline CDR1 is ENHRY and CDR2 SYGVKD. CDR3 residues: CAISQSSYEQYF. CDR3 coding DNA: TGTGCCATCAGTCAGAGCTCCTACGAGCAGTACTTC.